These 18 T cell receptor beta chains were sequenced from one sample in a study of cytomegalovirus exposure and HLA in healthy donors. PCR used 60 Vbeta primers and 13 Jbeta primers. Data came from immunoSEQ multiplex PCR; TCRdb stores just in-frame clones and leaves some out. The repertoire has some 190,000 clones, roughly three quarters of them found once; the top ten carry 1.6%. Material for sequencing was PBMCs. These receptors all stem from a woman aged 45-65 years in good health and CMV-seronegative.

This chain uses TRBV11-3 with TRBJ2-7; TRBD1 is a possible D gene (6 bases). The CDR3 is 14 residues long. Germline assignment: CDR1 SGHNT and CDR2 YENEEA. Trimming left V 6 bases short and J 5 bases short, with 17 bases between. CDR3 sequence (DNA): TGTGCCAGCAGTCCGGGACACAGCCGGGACGAGCAGTACTTC. Translation gives CASSPGHSRDEQYF.

The chain recombines TRBV4-3 with TRBJ2-5, with D unresolved. The J call may be incorrect, as the DNA end agrees better with TRBJ2-7. Germline V gene sequence: CDR1 LGHNA, CDR2 YSLEER. This CDR3 spans 16 amino acids. Written as DNA, the CDR3 is TGCGCCAGCAGCCAAGATCCCATCCCGAGCTCCTACGAGCAGTACTTC. It specifies CASSQDPIPSSYEQYF.

The chain has TRBV10-1 and TRBJ1-4; 10 positions agree with TRBD1. CDR1 and CDR2 from the germline V gene are WNHNN and SYGVQD (reference sequence). The CDR3 has 15 amino acids. Germline trimming cut 6 bases from V and 6 bases from J; bases unmatched to any gene: 7. CDR3 loop: CASSFDRGRHEKLFF. CDR3 in DNA: TGCGCCAGCAGCTTCGACAGGGGGCGGCATGAAAAACTGTTTTTT.

The V gene is TRBV7-9, the J gene TRBJ2-2; TRBD2 might be the D (6 bases). Germline V gives CDR1 SEHNR, CDR2 FQNEAQ (reference sequence). This CDR3 is 16 amino acids long. The V end lost 0 bases, the J end lost 4 bases, and 12 bases lay between the germline ends. The CDR3 region has the DNA TGTGCCAGCAGCTTAGCCGGGGGAATGGGCACCGGGGAGCTGTTTTTT. This encodes CASSLAGGMGTGELFF.

The chain joins TRBV7-2 to TRBJ1-2, with a tentative D call TRBD1 (6 bases). Per the germline V gene, CDR1 is SGHTA and CDR2 is FQGNSA. CDR3 length equals 15 residues. The V and J ends lost 3 bases and 7 bases respectively, with 18 bases between them. The CDR3 DNA sequence: TGTGCCAGCAGCTTTGGACAGCCCCCTGTGGGTGGCTACACCTTC. Protein product: CASSFGQPPVGGYTF.

The chain couples TRBV25-1 to TRBJ1-2; 9 nucleotides align to TRBD1. Germline lookup yields CDR1 MGHDK and CDR2 SYGVNS. There are 14 residues in the CDR3. The V segment lost 7 bases and the J segment 7 bases; nucleotides outside the gene matches: 10. The CDR3 reads CASTITGGLGGYTF. For the CDR3, the DNA is TGTGCCAGCACAATAACAGGGGGCCTTGGTGGCTACACCTTC.

The DNA of the CDR3 is TGTGCCAGCAGTAAGCTGCAGCGGAATCAGCCCCAGCATTTT. It codes for CASSKLQRNQPQHF. The rearrangement uses TRBV2 and TRBJ1-5; D is undetermined. The germline CDR1 and CDR2 sequences are SNHLY and FYNNEI. The V end lost 5 bases, the J end lost 4 bases, and 12 bases lay between the germline ends. This CDR3 contains 14 residues.

The chain joins TRBV28 to TRBJ2-1, with D possibly being TRBD2 (6 bases). The V gene lost 4 bases and the J gene lost 0 bases, with 16 bases spanning the gap. Germline V gene sequence: CDR1 MDHEN, CDR2 SYDVKM. The CDR3 is 17 amino acids. The CDR3 sequence is CASSSQKRASSYNEQFF. The CDR3 DNA reads as TGTGCCAGCAGTTCGCAAAAGCGGGCCTCCTCCTACAATGAGCAGTTCTTC. The complete variable domain, with remaining parts taken from reference TRBV28 and TRBJ2-1, reads DVKVTQSSRYLVKRTGEKVFLECVQDMDHENMFWYRQDPGLGLRLIYFSYDVKMKEKGDIPEGYSVSREKKERFSLILESASTNQTSMYLCASSSQKRASSYNEQFFGPGTRLTVL.

As concerns this clone: At one end the junction does not follow the germline gene, possibly because of a read error. CDR3 sequence: CASNLRGDRGSTDTQYF. Written as DNA, the CDR3 is TGTGCCAGCAACTTAAGAGGGGACAGGGGTTCCACAGATACGCAGTATTTT. The rearrangement links TRBV11-2 to TRBJ2-3; 10 bases agree with TRBD1. In germline, CDR1 is SGHAT, CDR2 FQNNGV. There are 17 residues in the CDR3.

V usage is TRBV18 and J usage is TRBJ2-3; 13 positions match TRBD2. Looked up from germline, CDR1 is KGHSH and CDR2 is LQKENI. The CDR3 has 17 residues. With 3 bases clipped from V and 0 bases from J, the junction kept 3 bases outside the gene matches. The CDR3 loop reads CASSPPGLAGSTDTQYF. Written as DNA, the CDR3 is TGTGCCAGCTCACCCCCGGGACTAGCGGGGAGCACAGATACGCAGTATTTT.

This chain connects TRBV7-9 to TRBJ1-2, with a weak D call TRBD1 (6 bases). Trimming removed 5 bases at V and 0 bases at J, with 25 bases between. Germline-derived CDR1 and CDR2 are SEHNR and FQNEAQ (reference sequence). This CDR3 contains 19 residues. CDR3 DNA: TGTGCCAGCAGCCCGGTGGGGGGGGCGATACCCTCAGCTAACTATGGCTACACCTTC. Translation gives CASSPVGGAIPSANYGYTF. Full variable domain (missing parts from reference TRBV7-9 and TRBJ1-2): DTGVSQNPRHKITKRGQNVTFRCDPISEHNRLYWYRQTLGQGPEFLTYFQNEAQLEKSRLLSDRFSAERPKGSFSTLEIQRTEQGDSAMYLCASSPVGGAIPSANYGYTFGSGTRLTVV.

This chain joins TRBV5-1 and TRBJ2-7; 10 bases map to TRBD1. After removal of 2 bases from V and 7 bases from J, the junction contained 18 bases not matched to a gene. This CDR3 region has 18 residues. The V gene's germline CDR1 is SGHRS and CDR2 YFSETQ. The CDR3 loop is CASSFARQGAFIPLEQYF. CDR3 in DNA: TGCGCCAGCAGCTTTGCCCGACAGGGGGCTTTCATCCCGTTGGAGCAGTACTTC. Looking up the rest from reference TRBV5-1 and TRBJ2-7 gives the full variable domain: KAGVTQTPRYLIKTRGQQVTLSCSPISGHRSVSWYQQTPGQGLQFLFEYFSETQRNKGNFPGRFSGRQFSNSRSEMNVSTLELGDSALYLCASSFARQGAFIPLEQYFGPGTRLTVT.

This sequence joins TRBV27 and TRBJ1-6; possible D gene TRBD1, 5 bases. V was shortened by 3 bases and J by 12 bases, with 9 bases between the two germline ends. Germline V gene lookup returns CDR1 MNHEY and CDR2 SMNVEV (reference sequence). There are 12 residues in the CDR3. CDR3 region: CASSFWGGPLHF. The DNA of the CDR3 is TGTGCCAGCAGTTTTTGGGGCGGACCCCTCCACTTT.

There are a few counts of this clone. This chain uses TRBV5-1 with TRBJ2-7; D may be TRBD2 (5 bases). The CDR3 loop spans 16 amino acids. Trimming removed 5 bases at V and 2 bases at J, with 20 bases between. Germline CDR1 is SGHRS and CDR2 is YFSETQ. CDR3 nucleotide sequence: TGCGCCAGCAGGCCTAATCCCGCGGGCCAGGCCTACGAGCAGTACTTC. Protein sequence: CASRPNPAGQAYEQYF.

The chain links TRBV28 to TRBJ1-5; 12 bases line up with TRBD1. CDR1 MDHEN and CDR2 SYDVKM come from the germline V gene. The V segment lost 6 bases and the J segment 1 base; nucleotides outside the gene matches: 7. The CDR3 consists of 17 residues. The DNA of the CDR3 is TGTGCCAGCAGACTCCCCGGGACAGGGGGCAGCAATCAGCCCCAGCATTTT. The encoded protein is CASRLPGTGGSNQPQHF.

The chain has TRBV19 and TRBJ1-5; possibly TRBD1 for D (5 bases). This CDR3 comprises 15 residues. Germline V lookup: CDR1 LNHDA, CDR2 SQIVND (reference sequence). The V gene lost 8 bases and the J gene lost 3 bases, with 17 bases spanning the gap. CDR3 sequence reads: CASSTKTDYNQPQHF. The CDR3 DNA follows: TGTGCCAGTTCTACCAAGACAGATTACAATCAGCCCCAGCATTTT. Variable domain in full (rest from reference TRBV19 and TRBJ1-5): DGGITQSPKYLFRKEGQNVTLSCEQNLNHDAMYWYRQDPGQGLRLIYYSQIVNDFQKGDIAEGYSVSREKKESFPLTVTSAQKNPTAFYLCASSTKTDYNQPQHFGDGTRLSIL.

J is TRBJ1-2 and V is TRBV7-2; D not certain. Germline V lookup: CDR1 SGHTA, CDR2 FQGNSA. This CDR3 has 16 amino acids. With 8 bases removed from V and 1 base from J, the gap between germline ends came to 20 bases. This chain's CDR3 is CASGSPTRVLNYGYTF. CDR3 bases: TGTGCCAGCGGCTCCCCGACGAGGGTCCTTAACTATGGCTACACCTTC.

The chain joins TRBV10-3 to TRBJ2-7; TRBD1 matches at 7 bases. CDR3 length: 11 amino acids. J was trimmed by 6 bases and V by 6 bases; bases with no gene match: 2. Germline V CDR1 and CDR2: ENHRY, SYGVKD. The CDR3 coding sequence is TGTGCCATCAGAAGACAGGGCGAGCAGTACTTC. Encoded protein: CAIRRQGEQYF.